These T cell receptor beta chains were read from a single sample in a study of blood T cell repertoires in COVID-19. Data came from immunoSEQ multiplex PCR; TCRdb stores just in-frame clones and leaves some out. The sample lists a few hundred thousand clones, over 75% occurring once. Sequences were obtained from PBMCs or T cells enriched from blood (not recorded which). The receptors shown here come from a woman under 30 who had recovered from COVID-19. Both conserved end residues are part of each CDR3. A D gene is named only where the DNA matches it firmly. Not all rows give a size; the values are once, few, many and, for expanded clones, a class.

size: .; V: TRBV7-3; D: .; J: TRBJ2-1; CDR3: CASSLTGARSYNEQFF; DNA: TGTGCCAGCAGCTTAACGGGGGCCCGGTCCTACAATGAGCAGTTCTTC
size: .; V: TRBV2; D: .; J: TRBJ2-7; CDR3: CASRGDNSYEQYF; DNA: TGTGCCAGCAGAGGGGACAACTCCTACGAGCAGTACTTC
size: .; V: TRBV20-1; D: TRBD1; J: TRBJ2-1; CDR3: CSASGTGSYNEQFF; DNA: TGCAGTGCTAGTGGGACAGGCTCCTACAATGAGCAGTTCTTC
size: once; V: TRBV4-2; D: TRBD1; J: TRBJ2-3; CDR3: CASSQDADRGILTDTQYF; DNA: TGTGCCAGCAGCCAAGATGCGGACAGGGGTATTTTAACAGATACGCAGTATTTT
size: .; V: TRBV29-1; D: .; J: TRBJ2-1; CDR3: CSVEAGVSYNEQFF; DNA: TGCAGCGTTGAAGCGGGGGTCTCCTACAATGAGCAGTTCTTC
size: .; V: TRBV11-2; D: TRBD2; J: TRBJ2-1; CDR3: CASSERTSGGHNEQFF; DNA: TGTGCCAGCAGCGAGCGGACTAGCGGGGGCCACAATGAGCAGTTCTTC
size: .; V: TRBV7-9; D: .; J: TRBJ1-1; CDR3: CASSLVTGVKFTEAFF; DNA: TGTGCCAGCAGCTTAGTAACCGGGGTAAAGTTCACTGAAGCTTTCTTT
size: few; V: TRBV10-3; D: TRBD1; J: TRBJ1-6; CDR3: CAISVQGASNSPLHF; DNA: TGTGCCATCAGTGTTCAGGGGGCGTCTAATTCACCCCTCCACTTT
size: once; V: TRBV28; D: .; J: TRBJ1-4; CDR3: CASSLSRRGGITNEKLFF; DNA: TGTGCCAGCAGTTTATCCCGGCGGGGGGGAATAACTAATGAAAAACTGTTTTTT
size: .; V: TRBV4-1; D: TRBD2; J: TRBJ2-5; CDR3: CASSQPGGRAEETQYF; DNA: TGCGCCAGCAGCCAACCGGGGGGACGAGCCGAGGAGACCCAGTACTTC
size: once; V: TRBV6-5; D: .; J: TRBJ1-2; CDR3: CASSLGGNYGYTF; DNA: TGTGCCAGCAGTTTGGGGGGTAACTATGGCTACACCTTC
size: .; V: TRBV6-2/TRBV6-3; D: TRBD1; J: TRBJ1-5; CDR3: CASSSRGGQDSNQPQHF; DNA: TGTGCCAGCAGCTCCCGCGGGGGACAGGATAGCAATCAGCCCCAGCATTTT
size: .; V: TRBV27; D: .; J: TRBJ2-7; CDR3: CASSPTGYEQYF; DNA: TGTGCCAGCAGCCCCACAGGCTACGAGCAGTACTTC
size: .; V: TRBV19; D: .; J: TRBJ2-4; CDR3: CASSIGGLAKNIQYF; DNA: TGTGCCAGTAGTATCGGGGGTTTGGCCAAAAACATTCAGTACTTC
size: .; V: TRBV6-5; D: .; J: TRBJ1-1; CDR3: CASTTGGIPEAFF; DNA: TGTGCCAGCACGACGGGGGGGATCCCTGAAGCTTTCTTT
size: .; V: TRBV7-9; D: .; J: TRBJ1-4; CDR3: CASSRGGGANEKLFF; DNA: TGTGCCAGCAGCCGTGGCGGGGGGGCTAATGAAAAACTGTTTTTT
size: .; V: TRBV3-1/TRBV3-2; D: .; J: TRBJ1-1; CDR3: CASSQGGGDTEAFF; DNA: TGTGCCAGCAGCCAAGGGGGAGGGGACACTGAAGCTTTCTTT
size: .; V: TRBV6-5; D: .; J: TRBJ2-3; CDR3: CASGADSPGTDTQYF; DNA: TGTGCCAGCGGCGCGGACTCTCCGGGCACAGATACGCAGTATTTT
size: .; V: TRBV27; D: .; J: TRBJ2-1; CDR3: CASKEGGLSGGEQFF; DNA: TGTGCCAGCAAGGAGGGGGGGCTTTCCGGTGGTGAGCAGTTCTTC
size: .; V: TRBV5-8; D: TRBD1; J: TRBJ2-7; CDR3: CASSWVAGQGMQYF; DNA: TGTGCCAGCAGCTGGGTTGCGGGACAGGGGATGCAGTACTTC
size: .; V: TRBV4-2; D: TRBD2; J: TRBJ2-1; CDR3: CASSQPSGGASPGSINEQFF; DNA: TGTGCCAGCAGCCAACCTAGCGGGGGGGCCAGTCCCGGCAGTATCAATGAGCAGTTCTTC
size: .; V: TRBV5-1; D: .; J: TRBJ1-6; CDR3: CASSFQGDNSPLHF; DNA: TGCGCCAGCAGCTTTCAGGGTGATAATTCACCCCTCCACTTT
size: .; V: TRBV28; D: TRBD2; J: TRBJ2-5; CDR3: CASSPPGLADQETQYF; DNA: TGTGCCAGCAGTCCTCCGGGACTAGCCGACCAAGAGACCCAGTACTTC
size: .; V: TRBV14; D: .; J: TRBJ2-1; CDR3: CASRKDSRNEQFF; DNA: TGTGCCAGCAGAAAAGACTCACGTAATGAGCAGTTCTTC
size: .; V: TRBV15; D: .; J: TRBJ2-5; CDR3: CATSRKGETQYF; DNA: TGTGCCACCAGCAGAAAGGGGGAGACCCAGTACTTC
size: .; V: TRBV5-1; D: .; J: TRBJ1-4; CDR3: CASSAPEGGRKLFF; DNA: TGCGCCAGCAGCGCCCCGGAGGGTGGACGAAAACTGTTTTTT
size: .; V: TRBV13; D: TRBD1; J: TRBJ1-5; CDR3: CASSSTGGLPQHF; DNA: TGTGCCAGCAGTTCTACAGGGGGTTTGCCCCAGCATTTT
size: .; V: TRBV6-1; D: .; J: TRBJ1-1; CDR3: CASSEYTLNTEAFF; DNA: TGTGCCAGCAGTGAATACACCTTGAACACTGAAGCTTTCTTT
size: .; V: TRBV29-1; D: TRBD1; J: TRBJ2-7; CDR3: CSVGQGGNEQYF; DNA: TGCAGCGTTGGACAGGGTGGCAACGAGCAGTACTTC
size: .; V: TRBV29-1; D: .; J: TRBJ1-1; CDR3: CSVGGAGITEAFF; DNA: TGCAGCGTTGGAGGTGCAGGGATAACTGAAGCTTTCTTT